This is a list of T cell receptor beta chains from one sample in a study of CD8 T cells in Susac syndrome. TCRdb redid the calling of the immunoSEQ multiplex PCR reads with MiXCR, one entry per CDR3 protein. This table holds 95,000 to 150,000 distinct CDR3 sequences, 96% found once. Source material: CD4+ T cells from PBMCs. The receptor source for this set is a human donor with Susac syndrome. Each CDR3 is given with its conserved first and last residue. The D gene is left open where the match is weak. Clone size is given for some rows only: seen once, a few or many times, or a class if the clone is expanded.

j_gene: TRBJ2-7; abundance: NA; v_gene: TRBV10-3; d_gene: TRBD1; CDR3aa: CAISETWTGNIEQYF; CDR3nt: TGTGCCATCAGTGAGACATGGACAGGGAATATCGAGCAGTACTTC
j_gene: TRBJ1-1; abundance: once; v_gene: TRBV20-1; d_gene: NA; CDR3aa: CSARDRQGAEAFF; CDR3nt: TGCAGTGCTAGAGATCGCCAGGGCGCTGAAGCTTTCTTT
j_gene: TRBJ1-5; abundance: NA; v_gene: TRBV30; d_gene: TRBD1; CDR3aa: CAWSVQGGYGNQPQHF; CDR3nt: TGTGCCTGGAGTGTACAGGGGGGGTACGGCAATCAGCCCCAGCATTTT
j_gene: TRBJ2-5; abundance: NA; v_gene: TRBV5-1; d_gene: NA; CDR3aa: CASSLGVETQYF; CDR3nt: TGCGCCAGCAGCTTGGGAGTCGAGACCCAGTACTTC
j_gene: TRBJ2-5; abundance: NA; v_gene: TRBV4-3; d_gene: NA; CDR3aa: CASSPQQTAPAQTQYF; CDR3nt: TGCGCCAGCAGCCCCCAGCAGACTGCCCCAGCGCAGACCCAGTACTTC
j_gene: TRBJ2-5; abundance: NA; v_gene: TRBV2; d_gene: NA; CDR3aa: CASRGVETQYF; CDR3nt: TGTGCCAGCAGGGGGGTAGAGACCCAGTACTTC
j_gene: TRBJ2-2; abundance: once; v_gene: TRBV27; d_gene: NA; CDR3aa: CASSPITNTGELFF; CDR3nt: TGTGCCAGCAGTCCGATTACGAACACCGGGGAGCTGTTTTTT
j_gene: TRBJ1-4; abundance: NA; v_gene: TRBV7-3; d_gene: TRBD1; CDR3aa: CASSPTGGRAEKLFF; CDR3nt: TGTGCCAGCAGCCCAACAGGGGGCAGGGCTGAAAAACTGTTTTTT
j_gene: TRBJ1-2; abundance: NA; v_gene: TRBV29-1; d_gene: NA; CDR3aa: CSVEDGHF; CDR3nt: TGCAGCGTTGAAGATGGCCACTTC
j_gene: TRBJ2-1; abundance: NA; v_gene: TRBV24-1; d_gene: NA; CDR3aa: CATSDADNEQFF; CDR3nt: TGTGCCACCAGTGATGCGGACAATGAGCAGTTCTTC
j_gene: TRBJ1-5; abundance: NA; v_gene: TRBV2; d_gene: NA; CDR3aa: CASSGWGRVVGAQHF; CDR3nt: TGTGCCAGCAGTGGATGGGGCAGGGTGGTAGGGGCCCAGCATTTT
j_gene: TRBJ2-6; abundance: NA; v_gene: TRBV7-9; d_gene: NA; CDR3aa: CASARDTTRGANVLTF; CDR3nt: TGTGCCAGCGCACGGGACACCACACGCGGGGCCAACGTCCTGACTTTC
j_gene: TRBJ1-5; abundance: NA; v_gene: TRBV15; d_gene: TRBD1; CDR3aa: CATSGRQGGVQPQHF; CDR3nt: TGTGCCACCAGCGGAAGACAGGGGGGCGTCCAGCCCCAGCATTTT
j_gene: TRBJ1-5; abundance: NA; v_gene: TRBV12-3/TRBV12-4; d_gene: TRBD1; CDR3aa: CASSQTGGDQPQHF; CDR3nt: TGTGCCAGCAGCCAGACAGGGGGCGATCAGCCCCAGCATTTT
j_gene: TRBJ1-2; abundance: once; v_gene: TRBV27; d_gene: TRBD1; CDR3aa: CASRATGTNGYTF; CDR3nt: TGTGCCAGCAGAGCGACAGGGACCAATGGCTACACCTTC
j_gene: TRBJ1-5; abundance: NA; v_gene: TRBV5-1; d_gene: NA; CDR3aa: CASSLDSLYQPQHF; CDR3nt: TGCGCCAGCAGTCTCGACAGTCTTTATCAGCCCCAGCATTTT
j_gene: TRBJ2-1; abundance: NA; v_gene: TRBV18; d_gene: NA; CDR3aa: CASSPNRENYNEQFF; CDR3nt: TGTGCCAGCTCACCAAATCGGGAGAACTACAATGAGCAGTTCTTC
j_gene: TRBJ2-1; abundance: NA; v_gene: TRBV29-1; d_gene: TRBD1; CDR3aa: CSVDLRGGQDKYNEQFF; CDR3nt: TGCAGCGTTGATCTCCGAGGGGGACAGGACAAATACAATGAGCAGTTCTTC
j_gene: TRBJ2-5; abundance: NA; v_gene: TRBV28; d_gene: NA; CDR3aa: CASSPVADTPTQYF; CDR3nt: TGTGCCAGCAGTCCGGTAGCAGATACGCCGACCCAGTACTTC
j_gene: TRBJ1-1; abundance: NA; v_gene: TRBV20-1; d_gene: NA; CDR3aa: CSARDPGSEAFF; CDR3nt: TGCAGTGCTAGGGACCCTGGCAGTGAAGCTTTCTTT
j_gene: TRBJ2-5; abundance: NA; v_gene: TRBV12-5; d_gene: TRBD1; CDR3aa: CASGMGTGGEETQYF; CDR3nt: TGTGCTAGTGGTATGGGGACAGGGGGCGAAGAGACCCAGTACTTC
j_gene: TRBJ2-3; abundance: NA; v_gene: TRBV24-1; d_gene: TRBD2; CDR3aa: CATSDHGLAGVKGGTDTQYF; CDR3nt: TGTGCCACCAGTGACCACGGACTAGCGGGAGTTAAGGGCGGCACAGATACGCAGTATTTT
j_gene: TRBJ2-7; abundance: NA; v_gene: TRBV3-1; d_gene: NA; CDR3aa: CASSPSPYEQYF; CDR3nt: TGTGCCAGCAGCCCCTCTCCCTACGAGCAGTACTTC
j_gene: TRBJ2-7; abundance: NA; v_gene: TRBV6-4; d_gene: NA; CDR3aa: CASPGRGSYEQYF; CDR3nt: TGTGCCAGCCCCGGCCGGGGCTCCTACGAGCAGTACTTC
j_gene: TRBJ1-2; abundance: once; v_gene: TRBV20-1; d_gene: TRBD1; CDR3aa: CSASTGGYGYTF; CDR3nt: TGCAGTGCCTCAACAGGGGGCTATGGCTACACCTTC
j_gene: TRBJ2-4; abundance: once; v_gene: TRBV7-2; d_gene: NA; CDR3aa: CASSSGGLAKNIQYF; CDR3nt: TGTGCCAGCAGCTCCGGGGGTCTAGCCAAAAACATTCAGTACTTC
j_gene: TRBJ1-1; abundance: NA; v_gene: TRBV5-5; d_gene: NA; CDR3aa: CASSLGGGGGTEAFF; CDR3nt: TGTGCCAGCAGCTTGGGAGGAGGGGGAGGGACTGAAGCTTTCTTT
j_gene: TRBJ1-2; abundance: NA; v_gene: TRBV12-3/TRBV12-4; d_gene: NA; CDR3aa: CASSRLGVYTF; CDR3nt: TGTGCCAGCAGTCGTCTGGGGGTCTACACCTTC